This entry lists 16 T cell receptor beta chains sequenced from one sample in a study of diagnostic markers for celiac disease (dated by TCRdb to the early 2020s). Sequencer: Illumina MiSeq. After the reads were reprocessed by TCRdb, one entry was made per CDR3 protein sequence, with no DNA. This sample's table carries more than 7,500 distinct CDR3 sequences. The leading ten clones occupy 6% to 6.5% of the sample. Source material: either unsorted cells or a sorted T cell fraction (not recorded which). The receptor source for this set is a human donor. This table probably holds off-target reads from a library built for another chain.

The V and J genes are TRBV20-1 and TRBJ1-1. The CDR3 totals 13 residues. Looked up from germline, CDR1 is DFQATT and CDR2 is SNEGSKA (reference sequence). The CDR3 spells CSATRDRNTEAFF.

The chain links TRBV29-1 to TRBJ2-4. Germline CDR1 SQVTM, CDR2 ANQGSEA. This CDR3 region has 12 residues. The CDR3 is CSAQTTGNIQYF.

V and J are TRBV5-4 and TRBJ2-1; TCRdb outputs TRBD1, but without DNA this stays unchecked. This CDR3 has 13 amino acids. CDR1 and CDR2 (germline): SGHNT, YYREEE (reference sequence). The CDR3 sequence is CASTREVEDEQFF.

This clonotype registers medium-sized by frequency. This chain links TRBV4-2 with TRBJ2-1; TCRdb gives TRBD1 as the D gene, but with no DNA this cannot be confirmed. This CDR3 region has 14 residues. CDR1 and CDR2 from the germline V gene are LGHNA and YNFKEQ. CDR3 region: CASSQGAAGNEQFF.

The V call is TRBV6-1, the J call TRBJ1-2; with no DNA, the TCRdb D assignment of TRBD1 cannot be verified. The CDR3 contains 14 residues. Germline V CDR1 and CDR2: MNHNS, SASEGT. The CDR3 is CASSERTGGYGYTF.

This chain joins TRBV7-2 and TRBJ2-1; the TCRdb D gene call, TRBD1, has no DNA to confirm it. The CDR3 spans 15 residues. Germline V gene sequence: CDR1 SGHTA, CDR2 FQGNSA. CDR3 residues: CASSYGGGDGDEQFF.

The chain has TRBV27 and TRBJ2-4; the TCRdb call, TRBD1, lacks DNA for checking. CDR1 is MNHEY and CDR2 is SMNVEV in the germline V gene (reference sequence). The CDR3 is 16 amino acids. CDR3 sequence: CASSADRALAKNIQYF.

Considering frequency, this clonotype is medium-sized. This chain connects TRBV7-2 to TRBJ1-5; TCRdb indicates TRBD1, and absent DNA this call remains unverified. This CDR3 region has 14 residues. Germline CDR1 reads SGHTA; CDR2 reads FQGNSA. The chain's CDR3 is CASSTRTGSQPQHF.

The genes are TRBV29-1 and TRBJ2-5; TCRdb returns TRBD1, unconfirmable since there is no DNA. Germline V lookup: CDR1 SQVTM, CDR2 ANQGSEA. There are 13 residues in the CDR3. The CDR3: CSVEEGGGQTQYF.

The chain recombines TRBV18 with TRBJ1-2. Germline V lookup: CDR1 KGHSH, CDR2 LQKENI. This CDR3 is 13 amino acids long. The CDR3 spells CASSPEGTYGYTF.

The chain links TRBV5-1 to TRBJ1-2; TCRdb outputs TRBD1, but without DNA this stays unchecked. The CDR3 consists of 16 residues. Looked up from germline, CDR1 is SGHRS and CDR2 is YFSETQ. CDR3 loop: CASSPSTGLQNYGYTF.

V usage is TRBV5-1 and J usage is TRBJ2-3. In germline, CDR1 is SGHRS, CDR2 YFSETQ. CDR3 length equals 11 residues. The CDR3 spells CASFGTDTQYF.

By frequency, this clonotype registers medium-sized. This CDR3 reads CASSPGQDYGYTF. The rearrangement joins TRBV18 to TRBJ1-2; no DNA is available, so the TRBD1 call from TCRdb remains unchecked. CDR3 size: 13 residues. Germline V gene sequence: CDR1 KGHSH, CDR2 LQKENI.

The chain combines TRBV20-1 with TRBJ2-7; the TCRdb call, TRBD1, lacks DNA for checking. Germline lookup yields CDR1 DFQATT and CDR2 SNEGSKA (reference sequence). The CDR3 has 15 amino acids. The CDR3: CSAKPGTGGSYEQYF.

This chain joins TRBV29-1 and TRBJ2-1; TCRdb proposes TRBD2, but this gene call is untestable without DNA. The length of the CDR3 is 16 residues. CDR1 is SQVTM, CDR2 ANQGSEA, per germline. CDR3 protein: CSVVAPLAGSYNEQFF.

This clonotype is called medium-sized based on its frequency. The rearrangement links TRBV5-5 to TRBJ1-6; the D gene TCRdb calls, TRBD1, cannot be checked with no DNA. Germline CDR1 SGHKS, CDR2 YYEKEE (reference sequence). There are 15 residues in the CDR3. CDR3: CASSSRGGSNSPLHF.